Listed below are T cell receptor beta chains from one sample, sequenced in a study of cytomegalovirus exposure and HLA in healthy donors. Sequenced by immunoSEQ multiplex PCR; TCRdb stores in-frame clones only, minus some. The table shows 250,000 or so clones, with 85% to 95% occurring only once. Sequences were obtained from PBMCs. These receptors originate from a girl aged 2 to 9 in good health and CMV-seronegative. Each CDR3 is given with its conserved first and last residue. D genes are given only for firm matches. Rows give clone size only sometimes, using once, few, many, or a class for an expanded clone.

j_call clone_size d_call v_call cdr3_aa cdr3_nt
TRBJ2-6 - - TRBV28 CASSFPTGGSGANVLTF TGTGCCAGCAGTTTTCCCACTGGAGGCTCTGGGGCCAACGTCCTGACTTTC
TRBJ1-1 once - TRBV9 CASSVAIGGNTEAFF TGTGCCAGCAGCGTAGCGATAGGGGGGAACACTGAAGCTTTCTTT
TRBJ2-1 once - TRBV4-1 CASSQETGLGPYNEQFF TGCGCCAGCAGCCAGGAGACAGGACTTGGCCCCTACAATGAGCAGTTCTTC
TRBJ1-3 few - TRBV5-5 CASSLDPSSGNTIYF TGTGCCAGCAGCTTGGACCCGTCGAGTGGAAACACCATATATTTT
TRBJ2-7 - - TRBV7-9 CSSSYRGQGPYEQYF TGTTCCAGCAGCTATAGAGGTCAGGGCCCCTACGAGCAGTACTTC
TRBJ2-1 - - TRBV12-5 CASGLIQDNEQFF TGTGCTAGTGGTTTGATACAGGACAATGAGCAGTTCTTC
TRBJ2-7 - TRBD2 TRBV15 CATSREGGGSYEQYF TGTGCCACCAGCAGAGAGGGGGGGGGCTCCTACGAGCAGTACTTC
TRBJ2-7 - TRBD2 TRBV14 CASSPGVGRAAYEQYF TGTGCCAGCAGCCCCGGGGTGGGGAGGGCGGCCTACGAGCAGTACTTC
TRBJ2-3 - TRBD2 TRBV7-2 CASSPGTSRSDTQYF TGTGCCAGCAGCCCAGGGACTAGCCGTAGTGATACGCAGTATTTT
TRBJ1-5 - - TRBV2 CASNSDSNQPQHF TGTGCCAGCAACTCCGATAGCAATCAGCCCCAGCATTTT